The clone carrying this T cell receptor (beta chain) was seen once. Germline is not matched at one junction end, which may reflect a read error. Produced via immunoSEQ multiplex PCR; TCRdb's table is partial and in-frame only. The repertoire holds about 46,000 clones, approximately 91% seen once, with under 9.5% in the top ten. The source of the sample is a study of T cell changes during pregnancy in multiple sclerosis. CDR3 length: 11 residues. Germline CDR1 is SGHDT and CDR2 is YYEEEE. The sample in question was CD8+ T cells from peripheral blood mononuclear cells, obtained after pregnancy. The J gene is TRBJ2-1, the V gene TRBV5-6, with D hard to call. This TCR was recovered from a female donor with multiple sclerosis, enrolled in a pregnancy study. This CDR3 reads CASSSFNEQFF. In DNA, the CDR3 is TGTGCCAGCAGCTCCTTCAATGAGCAGTTCTTC.